What follows are 31 T cell receptor beta chains derived from one specimen sequenced in a study of T cell responses to AZD1222 COVID-19 vaccine. Assay: immunoSEQ multiplex PCR; the TCRdb copy retains only in-frame clones and omits some. The table has around 130,000 clones, approximately 93% seen once. Sequencing used peripheral blood, obtained on day 0 of AZD1222 vaccination. These receptors all come from an adult in good health.

The chain links TRBV5-4 to TRBJ2-1; D perhaps matches TRBD1 (5 bases). This CDR3 has 20 residues. Between the trimmed V and J ends, which lost 0 bases and 3 bases, there was a span of 25 bases. Germline V CDR1 and CDR2: SGHNT, YYREEE (reference sequence). The CDR3 here is CASSLGIGARLSRGYNEQFF. In DNA, the CDR3 is TGTGCCAGCAGCTTGGGTATAGGGGCGCGACTCTCAAGGGGCTACAATGAGCAGTTCTTC.

This rearrangement joins TRBV24-1 to TRBJ1-1; D unclear. The CDR3 is made up of 13 amino acids. V was trimmed by 7 bases and J by 2 bases, leaving 10 bases between them. Germline V CDR1 and CDR2: KGHDR, SFDVKD. CDR3 sequence reads: CATRGGLNTEAFF. The CDR3 nucleotides read TGTGCCACCAGGGGAGGTTTAAACACTGAAGCTTTCTTT.

The V gene is TRBV5-6, the J gene TRBJ1-3; 10 nucleotides match TRBD1. Germline CDR1 and CDR2: SGHDT and YYEEEE. V shed 4 bases and J 4 bases; nucleotides not matched to a gene: 8. The CDR3 sequence is 16 residues long. The DNA for the CDR3 is TGTGCCAGCAGCCCGAGACAGGGGGCTATGGGAAACACCATATATTTT. Translated: CASSPRQGAMGNTIYF.

The V gene is TRBV29-1, the J gene TRBJ2-5, with D possibly matching TRBD1 (5 bases). The CDR3 has 12 amino acids. CDR1 is SQVTM, CDR2 ANQGSEA, per germline. V gave up 7 bases and J gave up 1 base, with 10 bases separating them. The CDR3 DNA sequence: TGCAGCGCAGCGACAGTCCAAGAGACCCAGTACTTC. It is translated as CSAATVQETQYF.

The rearrangement uses TRBV20-1 and TRBJ1-3, with D unresolved. The V gene lost 5 bases and the J gene lost 3 bases, with 5 bases spanning the gap. CDR3 length: 11 residues. CDR1 is DFQATT, CDR2 SNEGSKA, per germline (reference sequence). CDR3 residues: CSAPSGNTIYF. The CDR3 coding sequence is TGCAGTGCTCCGAGTGGAAACACCATATATTTT.

The table lists this clone with a count of one. This chain uses TRBV3-1 (or the pseudogene TRBV3-2) with TRBJ1-3; D gene unclear. Looked up from germline, CDR1 is LGHDT and CDR2 is YNNKEL (reference sequence). The CDR3 sequence is 12 residues long. The V end was cut by 6 bases, the J end by 8 bases, with 11 bases between. The CDR3 bases are TGTGCCAGCAGAACTGAGGGTGACACCATATATTTT. Translating gives CASRTEGDTIYF.

V usage is TRBV19 and J usage is TRBJ1-4; no firm D call. Trimming took 3 bases from V and 5 from J, leaving 13 bases between them. Per germline, CDR1 LNHDA and CDR2 SQIVND (reference sequence). The CDR3 loop spans 15 amino acids. CDR3: CASSIRTADNEKLFF. The CDR3 nucleotides read TGTGCCAGTAGTATCCGGACGGCTGACAATGAAAAACTGTTTTTT.

This sequence joins TRBV19 and TRBJ2-5; TRBD2 aligns across 9 bases. After removal of 8 bases from V and 5 bases from J, the junction contained 9 bases not matched to a gene. From germline, CDR1 is LNHDA and CDR2 SQIVND (reference sequence). This CDR3 spans 14 amino acids. CDR3 nucleotide sequence: TGTGCCAGTGGTGGCGGGAGGGCCGGGGAGACCCAGTACTTC. Its protein product is CASGGGRAGETQYF. Full variable domain (rest looked up from reference TRBV19 and TRBJ2-5): DGGITQSPKYLFRKEGQNVTLSCEQNLNHDAMYWYRQDPGQGLRLIYYSQIVNDFQKGDIAEGYSVSREKKESFPLTVTSAQKNPTAFYLCASGGGRAGETQYFGPGTRLLVL.

The chain uses TRBV28 and TRBJ2-2; D may correspond to TRBD1 or TRBD2 (7 bases each). CDR1 and CDR2 (germline): MDHEN, SYDVKM. The V gene lost 7 bases and the J gene lost 5 bases, with 17 bases spanning the gap. The CDR3 covers 15 residues. The CDR3 DNA sequence: TGTGCCAGCACTCCGCACCAGGGGGGGACCGGGGAGCTGTTTTTT. Translated: CASTPHQGGTGELFF.

The chain employs TRBV3-1 (or the pseudogene TRBV3-2) and TRBJ1-1; D gene uncertain. The germline V gene has CDR1 LGHDT and CDR2 YNNKEL (reference sequence). The CDR3 contains 15 residues. Trimming removed 1 base at V and 1 base at J, with 10 bases between. The CDR3 DNA is TGTGCCAGCAGCCAAGGGTTGGCGGGGAACACTGAAGCTTTCTTT. Translation gives CASSQGLAGNTEAFF.

This clone has just one count. The V gene is TRBV6-5, the J gene TRBJ2-7, with D possibly being TRBD1 (6 bases). The germline V and J ends were trimmed by 3 bases and 2 bases, with 17 bases remaining between them. This CDR3 spans 16 amino acids. Germline CDR1 reads MNHEY; CDR2 reads SVGAGI. CDR3 coding DNA: TGTGCCAGCAGTTATTGGGGGACATCGGAGGCCTACGAGCAGTACTTC. It yields the protein CASSYWGTSEAYEQYF.

V and J are TRBV7-2 and TRBJ1-3; D unresolved. The V gene's germline CDR1 is SGHTA and CDR2 FQGNSA. The CDR3 spans 14 residues. The V end was cut by 1 base, the J end by 4 bases, with 8 bases between. CDR3 DNA: TGTGCCAGCAGCTTAGGTGGATCCGGAAACACCATATATTTT. Its translation: CASSLGGSGNTIYF.

The chain employs TRBV28 and TRBJ1-2, with 7 nucleotides matching TRBD1. V lost 8 bases and J lost 8; bases outside the gene matches: 11. This CDR3 has 13 residues. Germline lookup yields CDR1 MDHEN and CDR2 SYDVKM. In nucleotides, the CDR3 is TGTGCCAGCGGTGAACAGGGGATGGGAGGCTACACCTTC. Translating gives CASGEQGMGGYTF.

This clone was recorded once. V is TRBV6-5 and J is TRBJ1-1; 9 bases match TRBD1. The germline gives CDR1 MNHEY, CDR2 SVGAGI. V dropped 6 bases and J dropped 6; count of bases not matched to a gene: 11. The CDR3 length is 15 residues. CDR3 sequence (DNA): TGTGCCAGCAGCCAGCTGTTGGGACAGGGCTCTGAAGCTTTCTTT. The encoded protein is CASSQLLGQGSEAFF.

V gene TRBV27 combines with J gene TRBJ1-6; no clear D gene. The germline CDR1 and CDR2 sequences are MNHEY and SMNVEV (reference sequence). The CDR3 contains 13 residues. With 2 bases removed from V and 11 bases from J, the gap between germline ends came to 10 bases. The CDR3 region is CASSLNAATPLHF. The CDR3 DNA sequence: TGTGCCAGCAGTTTAAACGCCGCGACACCCCTCCACTTT.

The chain combines TRBV29-1 with TRBJ1-1; perhaps TRBD1 as D (6 bases). The CDR3 has 12 amino acids. The germline V gene has CDR1 SQVTM and CDR2 ANQGSEA. Trimming took off 6 bases at V and 6 bases at J, with 14 bases between the two ends. The CDR3 DNA follows: TGCAGCGTGATACAGGGTGTGGCTGAAGCTTTCTTT. It is translated as CSVIQGVAEAFF.

The gene calls are TRBV4-1 and TRBJ2-1, with 9 positions matching TRBD1. This CDR3 region has 16 residues. The V gene's germline CDR1 is MGHRA and CDR2 YSYEKL. V shed 3 bases and J 2 bases; nucleotides not matched to a gene: 5. The CDR3 coding sequence is TGCGCCAGCAGCCATCCGGGACAGGGTCCCTACAATGAGCAGTTCTTC. Translated: CASSHPGQGPYNEQFF.

As DNA, the CDR3 is TGTGCCAGCAGTTCCAACGACAGGGCTGACTATGGCTACACCTTC. Translated, it gives CASSSNDRADYGYTF. This rearrangement joins TRBV28 to TRBJ1-2, with TRBD1 matching over 7 bases. J lost 3 bases, V lost 4 bases, and 8 bases had no gene match. The length of the CDR3 is 15 residues. The V gene's germline CDR1 is MDHEN and CDR2 SYDVKM.

The chain joins TRBV7-3 to TRBJ2-6; D ambiguous. The CDR3 is 17 residues long. In germline, CDR1 is SGHTA, CDR2 FQGTGA. The V gene lost 4 bases and the J gene lost 0 bases, with 13 bases spanning the gap. The CDR3, as DNA: TGTGCCAGCAGCTACATTGACCCAGGCTCTGGGGCCAACGTCCTGACTTTC. Translating it yields CASSYIDPGSGANVLTF.

The chain couples TRBV4-3 to TRBJ2-1, with 8 bases lining up with TRBD2. The V segment lost 0 bases and the J segment 6 bases; nucleotides outside the gene matches: 13. The CDR3 loop spans 18 amino acids. Germline CDR1 reads LGHNA; CDR2 reads YSLEER. The chain's CDR3 is CASSQDRSGRPPRNEQFF. As DNA, the CDR3 is TGCGCCAGCAGCCAAGATAGGAGCGGGAGACCTCCCCGCAATGAGCAGTTCTTC.

This clone was detected only once. V gene TRBV3-1 (or the pseudogene TRBV3-2) combines with J gene TRBJ1-2, with D maybe TRBD1 (5 bases). The CDR3 is made up of 13 amino acids. Germline V CDR1 and CDR2: LGHDT, YNNKEL (reference sequence). Trimming shortened V by 1 base and J by 6 bases, and 9 bases separated the two germline ends. As DNA, the CDR3 is TGTGCCAGCAGCCAAGCGCCAGGGAATGGCTACACCTTC. It yields the protein CASSQAPGNGYTF.

This chain uses TRBV19 with TRBJ2-7; 10 bases map to TRBD1. This CDR3 is built from 14 residues. CDR1 is LNHDA, CDR2 SQIVND, per germline (reference sequence). After removal of 5 bases from V and 3 bases from J, the junction contained 4 bases not matched to a gene. The CDR3 here is CASSAGQGIYEQYF. In nucleotides, the CDR3 is TGTGCCAGTAGTGCGGGACAGGGGATCTACGAGCAGTACTTC.

This clone occurred once. The CDR3 here is CASRNLAGQETQYF. The DNA of the CDR3 is TGTGCCAGTAGAAATCTAGCGGGACAAGAGACCCAGTACTTC. The rearrangement joins TRBV19 to TRBJ2-5; 9 positions agree with TRBD2. Germline lookup yields CDR1 LNHDA and CDR2 SQIVND (reference sequence). CDR3 length: 14 amino acids. Trimming took 6 bases from V and 2 from J; bases not matched to a gene: 4.

This chain connects TRBV19 to TRBJ2-7, with D perhaps assigned TRBD1 or TRBD2 (5 bases each). This CDR3 has 14 residues. CDR1 LNHDA and CDR2 SQIVND come from the germline V gene (reference sequence). With 5 bases removed from V and 0 bases from J, the gap between germline ends came to 11 bases. This CDR3 reads CASSLRGYSYEQYF. CDR3 sequence (DNA): TGTGCCAGTAGTTTGAGGGGATACTCCTACGAGCAGTACTTC.

This chain links TRBV19 with TRBJ1-1; no firm D call. The CDR3 extends over 15 amino acids. CDR1 and CDR2 (germline): LNHDA, SQIVND (reference sequence). The V end was cut by 1 base, the J end by 0 bases, with 9 bases between. The CDR3 loop reads CASSIGAGMNTEAFF. DNA for the CDR3: TGTGCCAGTAGTATAGGCGCCGGCATGAACACTGAAGCTTTCTTT.

The chain uses TRBV19 and TRBJ1-1, with no clear D. Germline values: CDR1 LNHDA, CDR2 SQIVND (reference sequence). V was trimmed by 3 bases and J by 1 base, leaving 6 bases between them. The CDR3 consists of 13 residues. In DNA form, the CDR3 reads TGTGCCAGTAGTATTATAGCGAACACTGAAGCTTTCTTT. Translating gives CASSIIANTEAFF.

Here the CDR3 DNA reads TGTGCCAGCAGCACCGGGACTAGCCGTTACGAGCAGTACTTC. Protein: CASSTGTSRYEQYF. The gene calls are TRBV3-1 (or the pseudogene TRBV3-2) and TRBJ2-7; the match to TRBD2 covers 9 bases. Unmatched junction bases numbered 6, after V lost 5 bases and J lost 4 bases. Germline-derived CDR1 and CDR2 are LGHDT and YNNKEL (reference sequence). The CDR3 has 14 residues.

The chain links TRBV5-1 to TRBJ1-2; D gene ambiguous. Germline CDR1 SGHRS, CDR2 YFSETQ. V shed 0 bases and J shed 8 bases, with 11 bases lying between them. The CDR3 is made up of 13 amino acids. DNA of the CDR3: TGCGCCAGCAGCTTGGCAATGGGTGGCGGCTACACCTTC. Translation gives CASSLAMGGGYTF.

V gene TRBV29-1 combines with J gene TRBJ2-3; tentatively, D is TRBD2 (5 bases). Germline V gene data show CDR1 as SQVTM and CDR2 as ANQGSEA. V lost 6 bases and J lost 1, with 14 bases in between. The CDR3 length is 14 residues. The CDR3 region is CSVPRGPGTDTQYF. In DNA form, the CDR3 reads TGCAGCGTCCCCCGCGGGCCTGGCACAGATACGCAGTATTTT.

The chain is built from TRBV19 and TRBJ2-7; 9 nucleotides match TRBD1. From germline, CDR1 is LNHDA and CDR2 SQIVND (reference sequence). J was trimmed by 3 bases and V by 4 bases; bases with no gene match: 10. The CDR3 covers 16 residues. The CDR3 loop reads CASSTSPGTGNYEQYF. CDR3 bases: TGTGCCAGTAGTACGAGCCCCGGGACAGGGAACTACGAGCAGTACTTC.

This clone appeared once. The chain recombines TRBV18 with TRBJ2-3; 7 bases agree with TRBD2. The germline V gene encodes CDR1 KGHSH and CDR2 LQKENI. The CDR3 consists of 16 residues. V trimming: 1 base; J trimming: 2 bases; junction bases outside the gene matches: 6. CDR3 DNA sequence: TGTGCCAGCTCACCACGGCTAGCGGCTAACACAGATACGCAGTATTTT. It translates to CASSPRLAANTDTQYF. Looking up the rest from reference TRBV18 and TRBJ2-3 gives the full variable domain: NAGVMQNPRHLVRRRGQEARLRCSPMKGHSHVYWYRQLPEEGLKFMVYLQKENIIDESGMPKERFSAEFPKEGPSILRIQQVVRGDSAAYFCASSPRLAANTDTQYFGPGTRLTVL.